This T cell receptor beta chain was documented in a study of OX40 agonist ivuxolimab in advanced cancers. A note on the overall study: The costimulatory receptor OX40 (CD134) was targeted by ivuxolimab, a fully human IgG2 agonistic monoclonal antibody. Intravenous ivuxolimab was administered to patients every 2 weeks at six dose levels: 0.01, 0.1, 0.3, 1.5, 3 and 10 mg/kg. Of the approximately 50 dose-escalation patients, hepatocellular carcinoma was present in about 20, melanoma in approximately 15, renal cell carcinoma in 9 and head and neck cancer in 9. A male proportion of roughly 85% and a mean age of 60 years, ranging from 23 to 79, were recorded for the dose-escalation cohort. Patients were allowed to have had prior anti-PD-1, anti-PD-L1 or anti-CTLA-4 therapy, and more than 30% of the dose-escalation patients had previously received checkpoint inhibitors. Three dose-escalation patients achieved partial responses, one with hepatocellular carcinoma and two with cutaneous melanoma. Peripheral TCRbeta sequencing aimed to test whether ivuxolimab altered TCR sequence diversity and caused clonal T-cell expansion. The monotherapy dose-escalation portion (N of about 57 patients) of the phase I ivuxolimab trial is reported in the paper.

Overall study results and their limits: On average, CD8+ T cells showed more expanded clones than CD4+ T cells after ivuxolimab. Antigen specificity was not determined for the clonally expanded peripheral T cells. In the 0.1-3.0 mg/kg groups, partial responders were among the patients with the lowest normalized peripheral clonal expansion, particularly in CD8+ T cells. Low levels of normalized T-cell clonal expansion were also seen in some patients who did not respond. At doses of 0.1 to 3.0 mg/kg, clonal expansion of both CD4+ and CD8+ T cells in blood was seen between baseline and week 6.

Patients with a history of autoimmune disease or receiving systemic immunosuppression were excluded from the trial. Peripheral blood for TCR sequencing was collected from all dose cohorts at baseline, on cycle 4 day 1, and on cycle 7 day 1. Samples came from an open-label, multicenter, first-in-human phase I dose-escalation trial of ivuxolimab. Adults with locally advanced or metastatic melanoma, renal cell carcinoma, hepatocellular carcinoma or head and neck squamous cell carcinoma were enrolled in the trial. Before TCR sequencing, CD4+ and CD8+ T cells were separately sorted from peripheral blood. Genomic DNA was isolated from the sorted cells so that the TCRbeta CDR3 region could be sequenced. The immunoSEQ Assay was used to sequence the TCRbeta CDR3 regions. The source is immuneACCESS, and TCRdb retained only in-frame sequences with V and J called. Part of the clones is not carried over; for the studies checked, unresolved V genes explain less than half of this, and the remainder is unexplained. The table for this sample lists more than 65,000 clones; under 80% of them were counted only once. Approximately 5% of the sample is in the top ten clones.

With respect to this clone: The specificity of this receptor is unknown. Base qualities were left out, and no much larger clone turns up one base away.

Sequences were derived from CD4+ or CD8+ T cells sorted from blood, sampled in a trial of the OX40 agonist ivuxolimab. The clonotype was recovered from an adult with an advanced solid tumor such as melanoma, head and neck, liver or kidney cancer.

This receptor carries the CDR3 CASSLAGRSDEQYF. The nucleotide sequence is TGTGCCAGCAGCTTAGCGGGACGGTCCGACGAGCAGTACTTC. The rearranged chain carries TRBV7-2 and TRBJ2-7; the D element could tentatively be TRBD1 or TRBD2, as 5 bases agree for each. The CDR3 measures 14 amino acids from cysteine to phenylalanine. Only the CDR3 portion is preserved as DNA: 42 bases, with reading frame beginning at the first base. Trimming removed 0 bases from V and 5 bases from J, leaving 11 bases between the germline ends. The germline V gene gives CDR1 as SGHTA and CDR2 as FQGNSA.